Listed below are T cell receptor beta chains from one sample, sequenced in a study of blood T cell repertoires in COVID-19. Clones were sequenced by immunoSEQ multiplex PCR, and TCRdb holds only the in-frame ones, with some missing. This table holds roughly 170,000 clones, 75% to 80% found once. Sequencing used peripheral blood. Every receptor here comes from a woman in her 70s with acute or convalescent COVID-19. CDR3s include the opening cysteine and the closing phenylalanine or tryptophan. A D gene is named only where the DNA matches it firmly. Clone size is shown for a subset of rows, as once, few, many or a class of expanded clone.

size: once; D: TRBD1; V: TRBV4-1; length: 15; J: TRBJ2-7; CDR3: CASSQVRTGGHEQYF; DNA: TGCGCCAGCAGCCAAGTGAGGACAGGGGGCCACGAGCAGTACTTC
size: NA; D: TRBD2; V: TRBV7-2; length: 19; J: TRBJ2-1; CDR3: CASSSDAASGRWGNNEQFF; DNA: TGTGCCAGCAGCAGCGATGCGGCTAGCGGGAGGTGGGGGAACAATGAGCAGTTCTTC
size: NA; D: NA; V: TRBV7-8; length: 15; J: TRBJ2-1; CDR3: CASSLDNSVDNEQFF; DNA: TGTGCCAGCAGCTTAGATAATAGCGTTGACAATGAGCAGTTCTTC
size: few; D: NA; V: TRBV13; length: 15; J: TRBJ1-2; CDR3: CASSLAQTMIYGYTF; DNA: TGTGCCAGCAGCTTAGCACAGACTATGATATATGGCTACACCTTC
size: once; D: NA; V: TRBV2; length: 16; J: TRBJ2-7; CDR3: CASEQIFGGSVDEQYF; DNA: TGTGCCAGCGAACAGATTTTCGGGGGAAGTGTTGACGAGCAGTACTTC
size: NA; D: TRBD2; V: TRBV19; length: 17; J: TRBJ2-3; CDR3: CASSMKLGLAGTDTQYF; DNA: TGTGCCAGTAGTATGAAACTCGGCCTAGCGGGAACAGATACGCAGTATTTT
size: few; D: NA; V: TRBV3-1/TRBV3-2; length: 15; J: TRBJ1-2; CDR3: CASRQAGGLDYGYTF; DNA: TGTGCCAGCAGACAGGCGGGGGGCTTGGACTATGGCTACACCTTC
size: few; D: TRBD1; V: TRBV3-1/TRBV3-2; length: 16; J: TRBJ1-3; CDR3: CASSPGQALSGNTIYF; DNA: TGTGCCAGCAGCCCGGGACAGGCGCTCTCTGGAAACACCATATATTTT
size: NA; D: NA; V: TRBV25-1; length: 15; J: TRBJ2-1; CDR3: CASSELGGRHVEQFF; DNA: TGTGCCAGCAGTGAACTAGGTGGGAGGCATGTTGAGCAGTTCTTC
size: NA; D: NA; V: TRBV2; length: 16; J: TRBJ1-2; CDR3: CASSESRKGGSYGYTF; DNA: TGTGCCAGCAGTGAAAGCCGAAAGGGAGGTAGCTATGGCTACACCTTC
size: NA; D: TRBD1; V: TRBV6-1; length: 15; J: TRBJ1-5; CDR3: CASSETGQPNQPQHF; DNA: TGTGCCAGCAGTGAAACGGGACAGCCTAATCAGCCCCAGCATTTT
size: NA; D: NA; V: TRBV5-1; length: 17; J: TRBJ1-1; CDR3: CASSWAGAGRFGTEAFF; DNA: TGCGCCAGCAGCTGGGCTGGGGCAGGTAGATTTGGGACTGAAGCTTTCTTT
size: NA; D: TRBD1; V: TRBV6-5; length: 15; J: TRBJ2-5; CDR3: CASSWGQGDRETQYF; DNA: TGTGCCAGCAGTTGGGGACAGGGGGATCGAGAGACCCAGTACTTC
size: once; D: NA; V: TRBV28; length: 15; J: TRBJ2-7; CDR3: CASSLLATGYYEQYF; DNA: TGTGCCAGCAGTTTACTAGCGACGGGATATTACGAGCAGTACTTC
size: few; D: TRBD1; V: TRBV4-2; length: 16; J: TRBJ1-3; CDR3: CASSQDGTGVPDTIYF; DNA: TGTGCCAGCAGCCAAGACGGGACAGGCGTTCCGGACACCATATATTTT
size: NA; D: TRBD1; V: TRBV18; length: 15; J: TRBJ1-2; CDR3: CASSADRGVDYGYTF; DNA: TGTGCCAGCTCAGCCGACAGGGGGGTTGACTATGGCTACACCTTC
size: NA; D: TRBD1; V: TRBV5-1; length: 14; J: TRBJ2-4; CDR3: CASSLQDRENIQYF; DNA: TGCGCCAGCAGCTTGCAGGACAGGGAAAACATTCAGTACTTC
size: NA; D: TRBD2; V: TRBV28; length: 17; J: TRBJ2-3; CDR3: CASSASGTSGAKITQYF; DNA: TGTGCCAGCAGTGCATCCGGGACTAGCGGAGCTAAGATTACGCAGTATTTT
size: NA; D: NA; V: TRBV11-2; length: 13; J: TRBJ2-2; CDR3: CASSSGLPGELFF; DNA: TGTGCCAGCAGCTCGGGACTCCCCGGGGAGCTGTTTTTT
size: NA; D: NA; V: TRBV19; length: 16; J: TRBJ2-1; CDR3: CASSISSAPLGGEQFF; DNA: TGTGCCAGTAGTATAAGTTCAGCCCCCCTGGGGGGTGAGCAGTTCTTC
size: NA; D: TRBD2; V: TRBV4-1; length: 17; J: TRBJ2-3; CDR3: CASSQERTSGSTDTQYF; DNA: TGCGCCAGCAGCCAAGAACGGACTAGCGGGAGCACAGATACGCAGTATTTT
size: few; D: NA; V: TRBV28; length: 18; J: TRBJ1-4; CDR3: CASSLLAAGGHPNEKLFF; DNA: TGTGCCAGCAGTTTATTAGCGGCGGGAGGGCACCCTAATGAAAAACTGTTTTTT
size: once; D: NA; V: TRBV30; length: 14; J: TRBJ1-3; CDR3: CAWSRARGVDTIYF; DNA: TGTGCCTGGAGTAGGGCCCGGGGGGTAGACACCATATATTTT
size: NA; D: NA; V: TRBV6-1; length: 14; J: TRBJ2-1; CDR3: CASSEASPYNEQFF; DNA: TGTGCCAGCAGTGAAGCGAGTCCCTACAATGAGCAGTTCTTC
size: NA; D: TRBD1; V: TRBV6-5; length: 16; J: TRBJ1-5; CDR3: CASSYSSQGSNQPQHF; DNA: TGTGCCAGCAGTTACTCGTCACAGGGGTCGAATCAGCCCCAGCATTTT
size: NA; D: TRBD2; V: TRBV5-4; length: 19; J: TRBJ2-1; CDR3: CASSSHGLAGSYSYNEQFF; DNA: TGTGCCAGCAGCTCCCATGGACTAGCGGGATCGTACTCCTACAATGAGCAGTTCTTC
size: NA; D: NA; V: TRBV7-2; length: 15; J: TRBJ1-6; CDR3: CASSPRSGTGSPLHF; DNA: TGTGCCAGCAGCCCGAGGTCGGGAACGGGTTCACCCCTCCACTTT
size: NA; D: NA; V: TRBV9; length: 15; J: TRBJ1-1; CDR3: CASSVGGSLNTEAFF; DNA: TGTGCCAGCAGCGTAGGCGGCTCCCTGAACACTGAAGCTTTCTTT
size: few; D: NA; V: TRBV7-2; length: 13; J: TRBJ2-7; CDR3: CASSPNRGYEQYF; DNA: TGTGCCAGCAGCCCGAACCGGGGCTACGAGCAGTACTTC
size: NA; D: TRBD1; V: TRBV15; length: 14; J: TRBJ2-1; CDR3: CATSRRDRDYEQFF; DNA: TGTGCCACCAGCAGAAGGGACAGGGACTATGAGCAGTTCTTC
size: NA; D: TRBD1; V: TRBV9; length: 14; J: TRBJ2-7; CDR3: CASSPGQTHYEQYF; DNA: TGTGCCAGCAGCCCGGGACAGACACACTACGAGCAGTACTTC
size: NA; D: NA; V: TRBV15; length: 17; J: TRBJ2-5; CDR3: CATSRDYSPVFQETQYF; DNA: TGTGCCACCAGCAGAGATTACTCTCCCGTATTCCAAGAGACCCAGTACTTC
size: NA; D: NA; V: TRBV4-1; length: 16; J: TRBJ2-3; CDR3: CASSRWAGSSTDTQYF; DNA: TGCGCCAGCAGCCGATGGGCAGGCTCTAGCACAGATACGCAGTATTTT
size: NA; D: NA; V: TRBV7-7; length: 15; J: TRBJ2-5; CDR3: CASSLFETAEETQYF; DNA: TGTGCCAGCAGCTTATTCGAGACAGCTGAAGAGACCCAGTACTTC
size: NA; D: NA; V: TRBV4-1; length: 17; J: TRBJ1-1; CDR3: CASSQFSPGRRGTEAFF; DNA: TGCGCCAGCAGCCAATTTTCCCCCGGCCGACGGGGCACTGAAGCTTTCTTT
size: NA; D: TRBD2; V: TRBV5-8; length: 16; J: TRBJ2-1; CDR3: CASSLEGLGVESEQFF; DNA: TGTGCCAGCAGCTTGGAAGGACTAGGAGTGGAAAGTGAGCAGTTCTTC
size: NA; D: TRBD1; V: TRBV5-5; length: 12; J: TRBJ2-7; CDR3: CASTRTGQEQYF; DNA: TGTGCCAGCACCAGGACAGGTCAGGAGCAGTACTTC
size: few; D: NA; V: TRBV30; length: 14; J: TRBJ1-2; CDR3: CAWIRPGYRNGYTF; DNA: TGTGCCTGGATTCGACCGGGATACAGAAATGGCTACACCTTC
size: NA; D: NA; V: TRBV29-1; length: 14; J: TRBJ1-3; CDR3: CSASTVGSGNTIYF; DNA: TGCAGCGCGAGTACCGTCGGTTCTGGAAACACCATATATTTT
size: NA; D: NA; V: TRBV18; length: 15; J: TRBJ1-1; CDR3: CASAASGTPNTEAFF; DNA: TGTGCCAGCGCGGCCTCCGGGACACCGAACACTGAAGCTTTCTTT
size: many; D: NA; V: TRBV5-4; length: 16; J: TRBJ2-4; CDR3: CASRRGGDDRTDIQYF; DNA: TGTGCCAGCCGTCGAGGCGGGGACGACCGGACGGACATTCAGTACTTC
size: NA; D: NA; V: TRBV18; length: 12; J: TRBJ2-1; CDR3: CASSPRDNEQFF; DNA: TGTGCCAGCTCACCCAGGGACAATGAGCAGTTCTTC
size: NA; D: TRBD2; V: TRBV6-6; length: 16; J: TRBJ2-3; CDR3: CASSYSAREATDTQYF; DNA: TGTGCCAGCAGTTACTCTGCGCGGGAGGCCACAGATACGCAGTATTTT
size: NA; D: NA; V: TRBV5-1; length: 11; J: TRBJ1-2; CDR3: CASSEDYGYTF; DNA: TGCGCCAGCAGTGAGGATTATGGCTACACCTTC
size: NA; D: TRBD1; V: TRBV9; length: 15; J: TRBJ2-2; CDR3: CASSVGTGGVGELFF; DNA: TGTGCCAGCAGCGTAGGGACAGGGGGGGTCGGGGAGCTGTTTTTT
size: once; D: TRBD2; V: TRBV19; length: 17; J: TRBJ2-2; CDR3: CASRRRAGEWRTGELFF; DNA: TGTGCCAGTAGACGGCGAGCGGGAGAGTGGCGCACCGGGGAGCTGTTTTTT
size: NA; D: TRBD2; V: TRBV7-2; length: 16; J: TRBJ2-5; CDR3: CASSVSLAGLQETQYF; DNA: TGTGCCAGCAGCGTCTCCCTAGCGGGATTACAAGAGACCCAGTACTTC
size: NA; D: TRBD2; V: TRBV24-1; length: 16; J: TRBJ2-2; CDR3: CATSDSGTSFTGELFF; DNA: TGTGCCACCAGTGATTCCGGGACTAGCTTTACCGGGGAGCTGTTTTTT
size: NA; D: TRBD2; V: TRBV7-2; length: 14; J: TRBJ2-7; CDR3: CASNTPWGAGEQYF; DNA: TGTGCCAGCAATACCCCTTGGGGAGCGGGAGAGCAGTACTTC
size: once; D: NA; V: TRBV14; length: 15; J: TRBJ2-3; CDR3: CASSQRLRSTDTQYF; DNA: TGTGCCAGCAGCCAACGACTGAGAAGCACAGATACGCAGTATTTT
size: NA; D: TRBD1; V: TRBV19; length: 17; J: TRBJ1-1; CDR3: CASTPGWQGATNTEAFF; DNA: TGTGCCAGTACCCCAGGTTGGCAGGGGGCAACGAACACTGAAGCTTTCTTT
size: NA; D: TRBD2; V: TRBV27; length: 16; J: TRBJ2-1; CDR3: CASSLSGRASYNEQFF; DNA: TGTGCCAGCAGTTTATCGGGGAGGGCATCCTACAATGAGCAGTTCTTC
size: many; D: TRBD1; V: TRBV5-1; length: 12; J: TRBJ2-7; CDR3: CASRTGQGEQYF; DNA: TGCGCCAGCAGGACAGGGCAGGGCGAGCAGTACTTC
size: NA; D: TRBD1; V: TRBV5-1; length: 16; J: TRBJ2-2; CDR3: CASSSARTGDTGELFF; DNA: TGCGCCAGCAGCTCGGCACGGACAGGGGACACCGGGGAGCTGTTTTTT
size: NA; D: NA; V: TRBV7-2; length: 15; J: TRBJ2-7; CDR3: CASSLGTSRPTRQYF; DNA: TGTGCCAGCAGCTTAGGCACTAGCCGACCAACTCGGCAGTACTTC
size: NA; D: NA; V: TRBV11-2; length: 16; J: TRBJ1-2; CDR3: CASSPGGGFANYGYTF; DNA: TGTGCCAGCAGCCCAGGCGGAGGGTTCGCAAACTATGGCTACACCTTC
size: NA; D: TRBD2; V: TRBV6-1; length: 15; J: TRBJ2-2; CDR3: CASSEREGLFGELFF; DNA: TGTGCCAGCAGTGAGCGGGAGGGCCTTTTCGGGGAGCTGTTTTTT